This TCR beta chain was recorded in a study of blood T cell repertoires in COVID-19. Study-wide context: The United States, Italy and Spain supplied acute and convalescent COVID-19 samples. The analysed material was cDNA or gDNA that came from T cells, B-cell-depleted T cells, or PBMCs.

In the original processing: The assay estimated nucleated cells by amplifying reference gene primers. The repertoire was sequenced with immunoSEQ multiplex PCR; TCRdb's copy has only in-frame clones and lacks some. Clone size and the V and J calls come from that table; the DNA yielded D and trimming. The table lists nearly 250,000 clones, approximately 84% of them singletons. Germline CDR1 reads LNHNV; CDR2 reads YYDKDF (reference sequence). The CDR3 is 16 residues long. The ends were cut back, 3 bases at V and 2 bases at J, with 16 bases in the middle. This chain connects TRBV15 to TRBJ1-1; possibly TRBD1 for D (5 bases). Input material: peripheral blood. The receptor was derived from a woman over 75 with acute or convalescent COVID-19. CDR3 nucleotide sequence: TGTGCCACCAGCAGGAGTTGGGACTTCTATAACACTGAAGCTTTCTTT. Amino acids: CATSRSWDFYNTEAFF.